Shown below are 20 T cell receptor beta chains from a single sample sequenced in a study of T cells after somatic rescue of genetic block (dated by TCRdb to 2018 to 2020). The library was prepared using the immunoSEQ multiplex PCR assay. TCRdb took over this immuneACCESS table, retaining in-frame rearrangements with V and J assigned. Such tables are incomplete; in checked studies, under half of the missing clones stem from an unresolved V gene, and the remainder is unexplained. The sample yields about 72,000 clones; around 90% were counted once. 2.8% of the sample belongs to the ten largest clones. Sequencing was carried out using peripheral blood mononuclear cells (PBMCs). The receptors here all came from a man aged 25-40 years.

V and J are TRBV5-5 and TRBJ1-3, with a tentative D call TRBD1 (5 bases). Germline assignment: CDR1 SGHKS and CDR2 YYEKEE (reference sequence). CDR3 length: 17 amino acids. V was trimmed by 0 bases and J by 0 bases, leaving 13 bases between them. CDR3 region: CASSLEAGRSSGNTIYF. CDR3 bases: TGTGCCAGCAGCTTGGAAGCGGGGCGGAGCTCTGGAAACACCATATATTTT.

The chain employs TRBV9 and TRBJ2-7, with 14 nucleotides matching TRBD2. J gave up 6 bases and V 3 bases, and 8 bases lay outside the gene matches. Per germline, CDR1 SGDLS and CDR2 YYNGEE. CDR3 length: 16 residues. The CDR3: CASSEGLAGDIPEQYF. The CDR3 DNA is TGTGCCAGCAGCGAGGGACTAGCGGGAGATATTCCCGAGCAGTACTTC.

The CDR3 protein is CASSIGRGNEQFF. DNA of the CDR3: TGTGCCAGTAGTATTGGCAGGGGCAATGAGCAGTTCTTC. The chain recombines TRBV19 with TRBJ2-1; a possible D gene is TRBD1 (6 bases). The germline V and J ends were trimmed by 3 bases and 6 bases, with 9 bases remaining between them. The CDR3 contains 13 residues. From germline, CDR1 is LNHDA and CDR2 SQIVND (reference sequence).

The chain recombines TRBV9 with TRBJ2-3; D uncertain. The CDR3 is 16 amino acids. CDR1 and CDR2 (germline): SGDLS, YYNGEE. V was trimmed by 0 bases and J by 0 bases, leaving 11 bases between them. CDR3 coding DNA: TGTGCCAGCAGCGTAGACGCTGGAACTAGCACAGATACGCAGTATTTT. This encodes CASSVDAGTSTDTQYF.

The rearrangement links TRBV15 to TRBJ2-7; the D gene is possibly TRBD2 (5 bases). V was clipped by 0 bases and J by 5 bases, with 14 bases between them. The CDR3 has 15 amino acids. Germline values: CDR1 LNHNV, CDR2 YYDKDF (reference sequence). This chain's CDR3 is CATSRERGSRDEQYF. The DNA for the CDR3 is TGTGCCACCAGCAGAGAGAGAGGGAGCCGCGACGAGCAGTACTTC.

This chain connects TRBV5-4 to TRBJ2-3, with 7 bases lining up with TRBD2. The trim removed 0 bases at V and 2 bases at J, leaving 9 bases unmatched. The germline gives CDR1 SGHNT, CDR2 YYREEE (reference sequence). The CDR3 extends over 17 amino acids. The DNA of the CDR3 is TGTGCCAGCAGCTTGGTCTTTCGGGAGGCCTACACAGATACGCAGTATTTT. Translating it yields CASSLVFREAYTDTQYF.

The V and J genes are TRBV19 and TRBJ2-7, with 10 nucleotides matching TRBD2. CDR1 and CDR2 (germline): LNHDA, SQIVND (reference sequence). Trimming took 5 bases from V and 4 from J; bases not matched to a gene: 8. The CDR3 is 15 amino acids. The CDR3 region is CASSSRLAGFYEQYF. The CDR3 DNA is TGTGCCAGTAGTTCTCGACTAGCGGGTTTTTACGAGCAGTACTTC.

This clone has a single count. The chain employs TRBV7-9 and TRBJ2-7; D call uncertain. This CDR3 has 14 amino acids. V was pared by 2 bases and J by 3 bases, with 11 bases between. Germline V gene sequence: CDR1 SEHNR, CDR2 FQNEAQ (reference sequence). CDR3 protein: CASSLSEKSYEQYF. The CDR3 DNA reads TGTGCCAGCAGCTTAAGTGAGAAGAGCTACGAGCAGTACTTC.

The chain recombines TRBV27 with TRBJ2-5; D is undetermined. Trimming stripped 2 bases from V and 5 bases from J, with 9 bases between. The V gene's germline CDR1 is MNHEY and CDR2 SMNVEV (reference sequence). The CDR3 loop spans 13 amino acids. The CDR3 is CASSLGPGETQYF. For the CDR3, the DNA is TGTGCCAGCAGTTTAGGACCGGGCGAGACCCAGTACTTC.

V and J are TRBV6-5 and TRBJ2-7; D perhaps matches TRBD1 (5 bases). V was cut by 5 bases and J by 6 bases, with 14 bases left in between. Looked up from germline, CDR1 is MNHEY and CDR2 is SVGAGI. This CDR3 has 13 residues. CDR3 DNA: TGTGCCAGCAGTAGGGGAATCCTGTTCGAGCAGTACTTC. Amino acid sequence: CASSRGILFEQYF.

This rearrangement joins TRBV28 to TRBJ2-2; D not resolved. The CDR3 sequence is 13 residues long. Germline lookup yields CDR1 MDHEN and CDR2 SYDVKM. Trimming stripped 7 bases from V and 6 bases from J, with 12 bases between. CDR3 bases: TGTGCCAGCACCTCATTGGCGTCCGGGGAGCTGTTTTTT. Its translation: CASTSLASGELFF.

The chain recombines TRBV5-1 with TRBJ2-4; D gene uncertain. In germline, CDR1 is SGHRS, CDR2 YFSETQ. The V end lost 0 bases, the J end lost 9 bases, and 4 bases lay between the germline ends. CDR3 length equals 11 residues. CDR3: CASSLESIQYF. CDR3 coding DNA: TGCGCCAGCAGCTTGGAGAGCATTCAGTACTTC.

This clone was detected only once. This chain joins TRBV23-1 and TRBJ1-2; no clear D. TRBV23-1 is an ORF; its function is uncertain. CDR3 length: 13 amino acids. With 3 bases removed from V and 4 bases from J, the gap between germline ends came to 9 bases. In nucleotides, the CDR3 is TGCGCCAGCAGTCATTACGGAAGCTATGGCTACACCTTC. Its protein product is CASSHYGSYGYTF.

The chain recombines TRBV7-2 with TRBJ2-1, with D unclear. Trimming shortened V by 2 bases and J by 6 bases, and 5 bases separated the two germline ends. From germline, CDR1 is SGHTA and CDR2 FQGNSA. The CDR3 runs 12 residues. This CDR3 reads CASSLNSNEQFF. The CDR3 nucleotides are TGTGCCAGCAGCTTAAATTCCAATGAGCAGTTCTTC.

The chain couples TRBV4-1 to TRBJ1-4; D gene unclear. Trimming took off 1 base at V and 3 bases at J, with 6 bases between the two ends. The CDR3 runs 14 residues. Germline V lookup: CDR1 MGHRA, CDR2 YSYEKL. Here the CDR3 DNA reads TGCGCCAGCAGCCAAGTAACAGCTAATGAAAAACTGTTTTTT. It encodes CASSQVTANEKLFF.

The DNA of the CDR3 is TGTGCCAGCAGTTTTACAGGACTAGCGGGAGGCACAGATACGCAGTATTTT. Translation gives CASSFTGLAGGTDTQYF. This chain joins TRBV28 and TRBJ2-3, with 13 bases that match TRBD2. Germline loops: CDR1 MDHEN, CDR2 SYDVKM. This CDR3 is built from 17 residues. V was clipped by 3 bases and J by 1 base; unmatched bases: 4.

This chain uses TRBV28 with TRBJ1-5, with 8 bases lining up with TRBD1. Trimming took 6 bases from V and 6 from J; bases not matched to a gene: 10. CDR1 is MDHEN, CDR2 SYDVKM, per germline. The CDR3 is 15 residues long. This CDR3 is CASSRGRGLSQPQHF. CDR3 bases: TGTGCCAGCAGCCGGGGCAGGGGGCTGAGTCAGCCCCAGCATTTT.

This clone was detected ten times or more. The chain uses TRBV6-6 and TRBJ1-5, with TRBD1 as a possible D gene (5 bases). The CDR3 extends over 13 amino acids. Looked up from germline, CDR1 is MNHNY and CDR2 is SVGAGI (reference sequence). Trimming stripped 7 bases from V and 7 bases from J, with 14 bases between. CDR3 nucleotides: TGTGCCAGCATTCTCACGGAGGGGCAGCCCCAGCATTTT. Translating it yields CASILTEGQPQHF.

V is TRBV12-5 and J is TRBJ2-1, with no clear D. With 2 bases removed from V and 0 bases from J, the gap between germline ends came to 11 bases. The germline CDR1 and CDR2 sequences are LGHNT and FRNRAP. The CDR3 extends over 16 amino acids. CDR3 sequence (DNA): TGTGCTAGTGGTTTGCTTATCTCAAGCTCCTACAATGAGCAGTTCTTC. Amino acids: CASGLLISSSYNEQFF. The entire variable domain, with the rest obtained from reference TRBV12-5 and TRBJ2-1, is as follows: DARVTQTPRHKVTEMGQEVTMRCQPILGHNTVFWYRQTMMQGLELLAYFRNRAPLDDSGMPKDRFSAEMPDATLATLKIQPSEPRDSAVYFCASGLLISSSYNEQFFGPGTRLTVL.

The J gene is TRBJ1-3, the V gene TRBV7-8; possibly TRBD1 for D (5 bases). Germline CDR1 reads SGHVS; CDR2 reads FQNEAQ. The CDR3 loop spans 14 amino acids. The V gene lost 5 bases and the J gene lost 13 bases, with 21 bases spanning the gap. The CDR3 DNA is TGTGCCAGCAGCACCGGGCCCGAGGTCGGGGGAATATATTTT. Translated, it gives CASSTGPEVGGIYF.